These 10 T cell receptor beta chains were sequenced from one sample in a study of CD8+ T cells in alopecia areata. Extraction of RNA preceded its reverse transcription into cDNA, which served as the sequencing template. TCRdb keeps only in-frame clones here, not all; method: immunoSEQ multiplex PCR. Of 95,000 to 100,000 clones in the sample, about 64% were seen once. The treatment: oral pan-JAK inhibitor, 5-10 mg twice daily. Sequenced material: CD8+ T cells sorted from blood, taken at week 4, from a patient treated with tofacitinib. The source of these receptors is a human donor with alopecia areata.

V usage is TRBV2 and J usage is TRBJ2-1, with D perhaps TRBD1 or TRBD2 (5 bases each). Trimming cost V 9 bases and J 5 bases, with 17 bases left between them. Germline-derived CDR1 and CDR2 are SNHLY and FYNNEI. The CDR3 runs to 14 residues. The DNA of the CDR3 is TGTGCCAGGAGCACCGGGACCGAGGACAATGAGCAGTTCTTC. Translating gives CARSTGTEDNEQFF.

The chain joins TRBV4-3 to TRBJ2-1, with 13 bases lining up with TRBD2. CDR1 is LGHNA and CDR2 is YSLEER in the germline V gene. The CDR3 extends over 17 amino acids. The V segment lost 0 bases and the J segment 3 bases; nucleotides outside the gene matches: 2. This CDR3 is CASSQEGLAGFYNEQFF. CDR3 sequence (DNA): TGCGCCAGCAGCCAAGAGGGACTAGCGGGATTCTACAATGAGCAGTTCTTC.

This clone was observed a single time. V and J are TRBV6-5 and TRBJ2-7; 7 bases fit TRBD2. CDR1 and CDR2 (germline): MNHEY, SVGAGI. The CDR3 contains 13 residues. The ends lost 0 bases at V and 12 bases at J; junction bases unmatched: 8. The CDR3 here is CASSYSGGTDPYF. The CDR3 region has the DNA TGTGCCAGCAGTTACTCGGGGGGGACCGATCCGTACTTC.

This clone appeared a single time. This chain connects TRBV7-2 to TRBJ1-5; D unclear. The germline V and J ends were trimmed by 2 bases and 4 bases, with 12 bases remaining between them. The CDR3 has 15 amino acids. Germline CDR1 is SGHTA and CDR2 is FQGNSA. Here the CDR3 DNA reads TGTGCCAGCAGCTTATTGTTGCTACCGAATCAGCCCCAGCATTTT. Translating gives CASSLLLLPNQPQHF.

In this sample, this clone turned up a few times. This chain connects TRBV7-2 to TRBJ1-5; the match to TRBD1 covers 8 bases. The V gene's germline CDR1 is SGHTA and CDR2 FQGNSA. The CDR3 contains 16 residues. J was trimmed by 1 base and V by 5 bases; bases with no gene match: 7. The CDR3 DNA sequence: TGTGCCAGCAGCGTAGGACAGGGCATAAGCAATCAGCCCCAGCATTTT. This sequence encodes CASSVGQGISNQPQHF.

This clone appeared a single time. The V gene is TRBV30, the J gene TRBJ1-1; D is ambiguous. Germline CDR1 and CDR2: GTSNPN and SVGIG (reference sequence). Trimming shortened V by 3 bases and J by 5 bases, and 10 bases separated the two germline ends. CDR3 length equals 12 residues. Here the CDR3 reads CAWSVPLTEAFF. In DNA, the CDR3 is TGTGCCTGGAGCGTGCCCTTGACTGAAGCTTTCTTT.

Only a few counts were recorded for this clone. The chain joins TRBV5-4 to TRBJ2-1; perhaps TRBD1 as D (6 bases). With 1 base removed from V and 9 bases from J, the gap between germline ends came to 17 bases. The germline gives CDR1 SGHNT, CDR2 YYREEE (reference sequence). The CDR3 totals 15 residues. CDR3 amino acids: CASSLWGPGRAEQFF. The DNA of the CDR3 is TGTGCCAGCAGCTTGTGGGGGCCTGGAAGGGCTGAGCAGTTCTTC. The whole variable domain, remainder taken from reference TRBV5-4 and TRBJ2-1, is ETGVTQSPTHLIKTRGQQVTLRCSSQSGHNTVSWYQQALGQGPQFIFQYYREEENGRGNFPPRFSGLQFPNYSSELNVNALELDDSALYLCASSLWGPGRAEQFFGPGTRLTVL.

This rearrangement joins TRBV4-2 to TRBJ1-1, with unresolved D. This CDR3 is built from 13 residues. The V gene's germline CDR1 is LGHNA and CDR2 YNFKEQ. The ends were cut back, 2 bases at V and 8 bases at J, with 12 bases in the middle. The CDR3 region is CASSQWIHKEAFF. In DNA form, the CDR3 reads TGTGCCAGCAGCCAATGGATACATAAGGAAGCTTTCTTT.

This clone was counted between two and nine times. The chain has TRBV4-1 and TRBJ2-3; no firm D call. With 0 bases removed from V and 2 bases from J, the gap between germline ends came to 12 bases. The germline gives CDR1 MGHRA, CDR2 YSYEKL. The CDR3 totals 16 residues. In DNA form, the CDR3 reads TGCGCCAGCAGCCAAGAATCGGCGGTTCCCACAGATACGCAGTATTTT. Its protein product is CASSQESAVPTDTQYF.

The CDR3 nucleotides read TGCGCCAGCAGTCAATCGGGGGAGTGGTCCGGGGAGCTGTTTTTT. It codes for CASSQSGEWSGELFF. The gene calls are TRBV23-1 and TRBJ2-2; D may correspond to TRBD1 or TRBD2 (5 bases each). TRBV23-1 is sorted into the ORF group, with uncertain function. V lost 0 bases and J lost 6, with 11 bases in between. The CDR3 consists of 15 residues.